This T cell receptor (beta chain) was obtained from a study of OX40 agonist ivuxolimab in advanced cancers. Study context: Ivuxolimab, which patients received intravenously every 2 weeks, was dosed at 0.01 to 10 mg/kg. Of mixed ages from about 20 to 80 and averaging about 65 years, the group was 65% to 85% male. Among those treated, three patients had partial responses, one with hepatocellular carcinoma and two with cutaneous melanoma.

This table comes from immunoSEQ multiplex PCR, and its TCRdb copy is limited to in-frame clones, with some not included. The table records 75,000 to 80,000 clones, over 85% of them present only once. The CDR3 spans 16 residues. The germline V gene encodes CDR1 KGHSH and CDR2 LQKENI. Trimming at V came to 2 bases and at J to 5 bases, leaving 9 bases not matched to a gene. This clone came up once. The sequenced sample was CD4+ or CD8+ T cells sorted from blood, obtained in a trial of the OX40 agonist ivuxolimab. The sequence was obtained from an adult with an advanced solid tumor such as melanoma, head and neck, liver or kidney cancer. The chain employs TRBV18 and TRBJ1-5; TRBD1 matches at 7 bases. The DNA of the CDR3 is TGTGCCAGCTCACCAGCAGACCGGGACAGATATCAGCCCCAGCATTTT. Translated, it gives CASSPADRDRYQPQHF. Based on the CDR3 plus reference TRBV18 and TRBJ1-5, the full variable domain is NAGVMQNPRHLVRRRGQEARLRCSPMKGHSHVYWYRQLPEEGLKFMVYLQKENIIDESGMPKERFSAEFPKEGPSILRIQQVVRGDSAAYFCASSPADRDRYQPQHFGDGTRLSIL.